This note documents a single TCR beta chain sequence. This record comes from a study of regulatory T cells in long-lasting Graves disease. The time point here: newly diagnosed GD, antithyroid drugs for less than 3 months. PBMCs were the source of the RNA used for TCR sequencing. Looked up from germline, CDR1 is SGHAT and CDR2 is FQNNGV. There are 18 residues in the CDR3. Germline trimming cut 0 bases from V and 4 bases from J; bases unmatched to any gene: 9. Arm-PCR with iRepertoire HTBI primers amplified the CDR3 regions for these TCR beta libraries. TCRdb analysed the multiplex PCR reads with MiXCR anew, one entry per CDR3 protein. Counted here are hundreds of thousands of distinct CDR3 sequences, about 15% occurring once; the ten biggest clones make up about 17%. The data also belong to a second study, concerning T cells in Graves' hyperthyroidism and ophthalmopathy.

The clonotype was recovered from a woman aged 25-40 years with Graves disease. The V call is TRBV11-2, the J call TRBJ2-2; 9 bases map to TRBD2. Sequences were derived from peripheral blood mononuclear cells (PBMCs), sampled at new diagnosis, from a patient treated with antithyroid drugs. As DNA, the CDR3 is TGTGCCAGCAGCTTAGAGTTTGGTCTAGCGGGACTCACCGGGGAGCTGTTTTTT. Amino acid sequence: CASSLEFGLAGLTGELFF.